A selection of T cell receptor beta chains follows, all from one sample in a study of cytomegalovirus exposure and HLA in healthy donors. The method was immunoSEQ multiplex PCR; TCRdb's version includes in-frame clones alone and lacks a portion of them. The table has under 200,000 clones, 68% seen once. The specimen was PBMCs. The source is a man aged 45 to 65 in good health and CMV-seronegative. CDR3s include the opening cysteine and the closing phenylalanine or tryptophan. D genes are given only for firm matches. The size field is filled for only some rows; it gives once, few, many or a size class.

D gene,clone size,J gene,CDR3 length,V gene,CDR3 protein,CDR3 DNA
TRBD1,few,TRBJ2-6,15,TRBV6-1,CASRPDRVGANVLTF,TGTGCCAGCAGACCCGACAGGGTTGGGGCCAACGTCCTGACTTTC
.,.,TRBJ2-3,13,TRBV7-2,CASSFRAADTQYF,TGTGCCAGCAGCTTTAGAGCGGCAGATACGCAGTATTTT
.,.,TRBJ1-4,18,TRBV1,CTSSQEGRVRRRDEKLFF,TGCACCAGCAGCCAAGAGGGCAGGGTGCGGCGCCGGGATGAAAAACTGTTTTTT
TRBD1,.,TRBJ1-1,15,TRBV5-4,CASSSPNQGDTEAFF,TGTGCCAGCAGCTCCCCCAACCAGGGGGACACTGAAGCTTTCTTT
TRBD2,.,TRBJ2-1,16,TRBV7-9,CASSLGAPLAGGEQFF,TGTGCCAGCAGCTTAGGGGCCCCACTAGCGGGGGGTGAGCAGTTCTTC
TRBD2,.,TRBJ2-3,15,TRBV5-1,CASSLEAGGSDTQYF,TGCGCCAGCAGCTTGGAAGCGGGGGGGTCAGATACGCAGTATTTT
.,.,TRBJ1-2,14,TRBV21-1,CASSAKDRGYGYTF,TGTGCCAGCAGCGCTAAGGACAGGGGCTATGGCTACACCTTC
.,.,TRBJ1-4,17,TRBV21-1,CASSTPLEGRVGEKLFF,TGTGCCAGCAGCACCCCTTTGGAGGGACGGGTGGGTGAAAAACTGTTTTTT
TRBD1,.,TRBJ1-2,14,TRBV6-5,CASGSLDRDYGYTF,TGTGCCAGCGGAAGCCTGGACAGGGATTATGGCTACACCTTC
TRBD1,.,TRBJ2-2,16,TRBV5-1,CASSAQGAENTGELFF,TGCGCCAGCAGCGCACAGGGGGCGGAGAACACCGGGGAGCTGTTTTTT
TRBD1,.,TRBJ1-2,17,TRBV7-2,CASSSRTGGDTNYGYTF,TGTGCCAGCAGCTCACGGACAGGGGGCGACACTAACTATGGCTACACCTTC
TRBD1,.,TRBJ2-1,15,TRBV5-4,CASSSTGSGGNEQFF,TGTGCCAGCAGCTCGACAGGGTCCGGCGGGAATGAGCAGTTCTTC
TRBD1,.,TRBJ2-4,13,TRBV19,CASHRGDKNIQYF,TGTGCCAGTCACAGGGGGGACAAAAACATTCAGTACTTC
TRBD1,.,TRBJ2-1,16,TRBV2,CASNPTGSPPSNEQFF,TGTGCCAGCAACCCGACAGGGAGTCCTCCATCCAATGAGCAGTTCTTC
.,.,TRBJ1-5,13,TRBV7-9,CASSLRGDQPQHF,TGTGCCAGCAGCTTAAGGGGCGATCAGCCCCAGCATTTT
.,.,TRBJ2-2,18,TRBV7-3,CASSPRLATGGRSGELFF,TGTGCCAGCAGCCCCCGGTTGGCCACCGGGGGAAGGTCCGGGGAGCTGTTTTTT
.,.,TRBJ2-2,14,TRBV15,CATSRDGRAGELFF,TGTGCCACCAGCAGAGATGGCAGGGCCGGGGAGCTGTTTTTT
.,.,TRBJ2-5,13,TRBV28,CASRQGDPTGQYF,TGTGCCAGCAGACAGGGTGACCCTACAGGGCAGTACTTC
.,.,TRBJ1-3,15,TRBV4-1,CASSQSGGTGNTIYF,TGCGCCAGCAGCCAATCCGGGGGTACTGGAAACACCATATATTTT
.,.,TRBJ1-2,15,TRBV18,CASSPGDGGGYGYTF,TGTGCCAGCTCACCCGGCGATGGGGGCGGGTATGGCTACACCTTC
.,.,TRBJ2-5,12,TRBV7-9,CSSSLERRTQYF,TGTTCCAGCAGCTTAGAGAGAAGGACCCAGTACTTC
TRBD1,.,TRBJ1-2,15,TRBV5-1,CASSQKTGSGYGYTF,TGCGCCAGCAGCCAAAAGACAGGGTCAGGCTATGGCTACACCTTC
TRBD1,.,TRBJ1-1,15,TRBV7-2,CASSLAGGEITEAFF,TGTGCCAGCAGCTTAGCAGGGGGCGAAATCACTGAAGCTTTCTTT
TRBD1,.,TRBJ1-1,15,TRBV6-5,CASEDRPRVLAEAFF,TGTGCCAGCGAGGACAGGCCCCGCGTGTTGGCTGAAGCTTTCTTT
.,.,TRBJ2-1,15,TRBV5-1,CASSWGVEGYNEQFF,TGCGCCAGCAGCTGGGGAGTGGAGGGGTACAATGAGCAGTTCTTC
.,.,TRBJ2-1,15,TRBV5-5,CASSSDSRPYNEQFF,TGTGCCAGCAGCTCGGACAGCCGACCCTACAATGAGCAGTTCTTC
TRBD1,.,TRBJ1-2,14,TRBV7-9,CASSLRGGDYGYTF,TGTGCCAGCAGCTTAAGAGGGGGCGACTATGGCTACACCTTC
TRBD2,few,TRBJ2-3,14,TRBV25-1,CASTGLAGTDTQYF,TGTGCCAGCACCGGACTAGCGGGGACAGATACGCAGTATTTT
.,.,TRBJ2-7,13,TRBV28,CASGLGGRYEQYF,TGTGCCAGCGGGTTGGGGGGGCGCTACGAGCAGTACTTC
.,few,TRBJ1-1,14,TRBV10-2,CASSDDYRNTEAFF,TGCGCCAGCAGTGACGACTACAGGAACACTGAAGCTTTCTTT
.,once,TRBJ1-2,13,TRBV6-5,CASGPNRAYGYTF,TGTGCCAGCGGCCCCAACAGGGCGTATGGCTACACCTTC
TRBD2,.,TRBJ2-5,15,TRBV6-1,CASSILRGGMETQYF,TGTGCCAGCAGTATCCTCCGGGGGGGCATGGAGACCCAGTACTTC
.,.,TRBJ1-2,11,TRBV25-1,CASDSVGGYTF,TGTGCCAGTGACTCAGTCGGTGGCTACACCTTC
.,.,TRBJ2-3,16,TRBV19,CASSPPRRVGTDTQYF,TGTGCCAGTAGTCCCCCTCGCAGGGTTGGCACAGATACGCAGTATTTT
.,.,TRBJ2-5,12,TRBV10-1,CASSESVGAQYF,TGCGCCAGCAGTGAGTCCGTAGGGGCCCAGTACTTC
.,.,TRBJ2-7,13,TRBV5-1,CASSLTGAYEQYF,TGCGCCAGCAGCTTGACAGGCGCCTACGAGCAGTACTTC
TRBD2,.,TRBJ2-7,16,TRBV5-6,CASSLRTSGGIYEQYF,TGTGCCAGCAGCTTGCGGACTAGCGGGGGAATCTACGAGCAGTACTTC
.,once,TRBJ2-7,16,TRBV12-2,CASRLTGRRGDYEQYF,TGTGCAAGTCGCTTAACAGGGCGGCGGGGGGACTACGAGCAGTACTTC
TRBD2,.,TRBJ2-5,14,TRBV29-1,CSVEPMRGQETQYF,TGCAGCGTTGAACCAATGCGGGGGCAAGAGACCCAGTACTTC
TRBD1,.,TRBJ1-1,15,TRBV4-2,CASSQVGQGVTEAFF,TGTGCCAGCAGCCAAGTAGGACAGGGGGTAACTGAAGCTTTCTTT
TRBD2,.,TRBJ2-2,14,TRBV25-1,CASHRGGNTGELFF,TGTGCCAGTCATCGGGGGGGGAACACCGGGGAGCTGTTTTTT